The 23 T cell receptor beta chains in this list originate from one sample, sequenced in a study of T cell responses to AZD1222 COVID-19 vaccine. Measured with immunoSEQ multiplex PCR; TCRdb has only the in-frame clones, and not every one. Among about 200,000 clones listed, approximately 93% were seen once. Sequences were derived from peripheral blood, sampled 28 days after the second AZD1222 dose. The receptors stem from an adult who received the AZD1222 COVID-19 vaccine.

The rearrangement uses TRBV29-1 and TRBJ1-1; 9 positions agree with TRBD1. The ends lost 7 bases at V and 2 bases at J; junction bases unmatched: 8. Germline assignment: CDR1 SQVTM and CDR2 ANQGSEA. The CDR3 length is 14 residues. In DNA, the CDR3 is TGCAGCGCTCTGACAGGGGGAACAAACACTGAAGCTTTCTTT. It is translated as CSALTGGTNTEAFF.

V and J are TRBV11-3 and TRBJ2-2; 11 nucleotides line up with TRBD2. From germline, CDR1 is SGHNT and CDR2 YENEEA. The CDR3 is 15 residues long. V shed 5 bases and J 6 bases; nucleotides not matched to a gene: 5. The CDR3 spells CASSLSGGASGELFF. The CDR3 nucleotides read TGTGCCAGCAGCCTTAGCGGGGGGGCCTCCGGGGAGCTGTTTTTT.

The J gene is TRBJ2-7, the V gene TRBV7-9; a weak D match, TRBD1 (6 bases). CDR1 and CDR2 from the germline V gene are SEHNR and FQNEAQ (reference sequence). Trimming took 2 bases from V and 0 from J, leaving 11 bases between them. The CDR3 is 15 amino acids. The CDR3 bases are TGTGCCAGCAGCTTATATCGGGACAACTCCTACGAGCAGTACTTC. It is translated as CASSLYRDNSYEQYF.

The chain couples TRBV10-3 to TRBJ1-1; 9 nucleotides line up with TRBD1. This CDR3 contains 17 residues. V dropped 0 bases and J dropped 1; count of bases not matched to a gene: 6. CDR1 is ENHRY, CDR2 SYGVKD, per germline. CDR3 in amino acids: CAISESPTGGRNTEAFF. Here the CDR3 DNA reads TGTGCCATCAGTGAGTCACCTACAGGGGGCAGGAACACTGAAGCTTTCTTT.

The rearrangement uses TRBV11-3 and TRBJ1-1, with 8 bases fitting TRBD1. The CDR3 sequence is 14 residues long. Unmatched junction bases numbered 3, after V lost 5 bases and J lost 1 base. Looked up from germline, CDR1 is SGHNT and CDR2 is YENEEA. CDR3 loop: CASSRTGPNTEAFF. CDR3 DNA sequence: TGTGCCAGCAGCCGGACAGGGCCGAACACTGAAGCTTTCTTT.

The chain is built from TRBV5-1 and TRBJ2-1, with TRBD1 matching 7 bases. Germline V gene data show CDR1 as SGHRS and CDR2 as YFSETQ. The ends lost 4 bases at V and 6 bases at J; junction bases unmatched: 7. The CDR3 contains 14 residues. The CDR3 DNA is TGCGCCAGCAGCCCTCGGACAGGACCCAATGAGCAGTTCTTC. Its translation: CASSPRTGPNEQFF.

Here the CDR3 reads CSAVLYEQYF. CDR3 DNA: TGCAGTGCCGTCCTCTACGAGCAGTACTTC. The chain joins TRBV20-1 to TRBJ2-7; unclear D gene. Per the germline V gene, CDR1 is DFQATT and CDR2 is SNEGSKA (reference sequence). The CDR3 has 10 residues. The V end was cut by 6 bases, the J end by 3 bases, with 6 bases between.

This clone has only one observation. The chain uses TRBV5-1 and TRBJ1-1; perhaps TRBD1 as D (6 bases). Germline CDR1 reads SGHRS; CDR2 reads YFSETQ. This CDR3 comprises 14 residues. The V end was cut by 2 bases, the J end by 3 bases, with 11 bases between. In nucleotides, the CDR3 is TGCGCCAGCAGCTTACGGGGGGCTGACACTGAAGCTTTCTTT. Its translation is CASSLRGADTEAFF.

The chain is built from TRBV7-2 and TRBJ2-3; TRBD2 agrees at 9 bases. Losses at the gene ends were 1 base for V and 10 bases for J; bases not matched to a gene: 6. There are 14 residues in the CDR3. CDR1 and CDR2 (germline): SGHTA, FQGNSA. The CDR3 nucleotides are TGTGCCAGCAGCTTAGTAGCGGGGGAGGGGGCGCAGTATTTT. It is translated as CASSLVAGEGAQYF. Drawing the rest from reference TRBV7-2 and TRBJ2-3, the complete variable domain is GAGVSQSPSNKVTEKGKDVELRCDPISGHTALYWYRQSLGQGLEFLIYFQGNSAPDKSGLPSDRFSAERTGGSVSTLTIQRTQQEDSAVYLCASSLVAGEGAQYFGPGTRLTVL.

The chain uses TRBV2 and TRBJ1-5; TRBD1 might be the D (5 bases). Germline assignment: CDR1 SNHLY and CDR2 FYNNEI. This CDR3 comprises 14 residues. The ends were cut back, 5 bases at V and 4 bases at J, with 12 bases in the middle. The DNA of the CDR3 is TGTGCCAGCAGTACTCAGGGAACGAATCAGCCCCAGCATTTT. Its translation is CASSTQGTNQPQHF.

The chain links TRBV9 to TRBJ2-3, with D possibly matching TRBD2 (5 bases). This CDR3 is built from 15 residues. Germline V gene lookup returns CDR1 SGDLS and CDR2 YYNGEE. V lost 4 bases and J 0 bases, leaving 12 bases between the germline ends. The CDR3 DNA follows: TGTGCCAGCAGCTCCAGCGGCGCTAGCACAGATACGCAGTATTTT. Protein sequence: CASSSSGASTDTQYF.

The chain couples TRBV7-9 to TRBJ2-2, with D hard to call. Germline loops: CDR1 SEHNR, CDR2 FQNEAQ (reference sequence). Trimming pared 4 bases from V and 3 bases from J, leaving 9 bases between. The CDR3 length is 14 residues. The CDR3 region is CASSSRTHTGELFF. CDR3 coding DNA: TGTGCCAGCAGCTCACGGACGCACACCGGGGAGCTGTTTTTT. Full variable domain (rest looked up from reference TRBV7-9 and TRBJ2-2): DTGVSQNPRHKITKRGQNVTFRCDPISEHNRLYWYRQTLGQGPEFLTYFQNEAQLEKSRLLSDRFSAERPKGSFSTLEIQRTEQGDSAMYLCASSSRTHTGELFFGEGSRLTVL.

The chain carries TRBV10-3 and TRBJ1-2, with 7 bases fitting TRBD1. CDR1 ENHRY and CDR2 SYGVKD come from the germline V gene. The CDR3 has 14 residues. Trimming took 6 bases from V and 6 from J; bases not matched to a gene: 10. The DNA of the CDR3 is TGTGCCATCAGCGGCCAGGGGGAACGAAATGGCTACACCTTC. Amino acid sequence: CAISGQGERNGYTF.

This sequence joins TRBV29-1 and TRBJ2-5, with 7 bases aligning to TRBD1. The CDR3 is made up of 15 amino acids. From germline, CDR1 is SQVTM and CDR2 ANQGSEA. V gave up 7 bases and J gave up 5 bases; unmatched junction bases: 16. The CDR3 reads CSATRYTGAGETQYF. In DNA, the CDR3 is TGCAGCGCCACCCGGTATACAGGGGCTGGGGAGACCCAGTACTTC.

The CDR3 bases are TGCGCCAGCAGCGTACGGGGGGATGGCTACACCTTC. Translating gives CASSVRGDGYTF. This chain uses TRBV5-1 with TRBJ1-2; D is possibly TRBD1 (5 bases). This CDR3 contains 12 residues. Germline CDR1 SGHRS, CDR2 YFSETQ. V was shortened by 4 bases and J by 6 bases, with 10 bases between the two germline ends.

In this sample, this clone turned up once. J is TRBJ1-1 and V is TRBV2, with unresolved D. V lost 6 bases to trimming and J lost 1 base, with 12 bases between them. The CDR3 contains 14 residues. CDR1 and CDR2 from the germline V gene are SNHLY and FYNNEI. The CDR3 loop is CASRALDGNTEAFF. The DNA for the CDR3 is TGTGCCAGCAGGGCGCTCGACGGGAACACTGAAGCTTTCTTT.

Points on this clone: The sample carries other DNA sequences with the same CDR3. V is TRBV7-9 and J is TRBJ2-3; a weak D match, TRBD2 (6 bases). Trimming cost V 1 base and J 2 bases, with 7 bases left between them. CDR1 SEHNR and CDR2 FQNEAQ come from the germline V gene (reference sequence). The CDR3 has 14 residues. This CDR3 reads CASSLGGATDTQYF. The CDR3 DNA is TGTGCCAGCAGCTTAGGCGGGGCCACAGATACGCAGTATTTT.

This rearrangement joins TRBV7-8 to TRBJ1-2; no clear D gene. Trimming pared 5 bases from V and 8 bases from J, leaving 15 bases between. CDR3 length equals 13 residues. Per the germline V gene, CDR1 is SGHVS and CDR2 is FQNEAQ. CDR3 in amino acids: CASSHPRAEGYTF. The CDR3 region has the DNA TGTGCCAGCAGCCACCCACGAGCGGAAGGCTACACCTTC.

The V gene is TRBV19, the J gene TRBJ2-6, with D unclear. The germline V gene has CDR1 LNHDA and CDR2 SQIVND (reference sequence). The CDR3 runs to 14 residues. Between the trimmed V and J ends, which lost 5 bases and 0 bases, there was a span of 5 bases. The CDR3 DNA sequence: TGTGCCAGTAGTTATGACTCTGGGGCCAACGTCCTGACTTTC. Protein: CASSYDSGANVLTF.

The V and J genes are TRBV18 and TRBJ1-1; no clear D gene. The V end was cut by 3 bases, the J end by 3 bases, with 5 bases between. The CDR3 is 12 residues long. Germline V gene sequence: CDR1 KGHSH, CDR2 LQKENI. CDR3 loop: CASSPDYTEAFF. In DNA form, the CDR3 reads TGTGCCAGCTCACCTGATTACACTGAAGCTTTCTTT.

The V call is TRBV29-1, the J call TRBJ1-3, with 8 nucleotides matching TRBD1. CDR3 length: 14 amino acids. The ends lost 7 bases at V and 4 bases at J; junction bases unmatched: 9. Germline CDR1 SQVTM, CDR2 ANQGSEA. CDR3 nucleotide sequence: TGCAGCGCCACTCCAGGGGGCGCCGGAAACACCATATATTTT. This codes for CSATPGGAGNTIYF.

Only one count was recorded for this clone. The V gene is TRBV14, the J gene TRBJ2-2; the D gene is possibly TRBD2 (6 bases). Between the trimmed V and J ends, which lost 1 base and 4 bases, there was a span of 10 bases. The CDR3 covers 15 residues. The germline CDR1 and CDR2 sequences are SGHDN and FVKESK. In DNA, the CDR3 is TGTGCCAGCAGCCAAGTTGCGGGGTCCACCGGGGAGCTGTTTTTT. It encodes CASSQVAGSTGELFF.

The CDR3 bases are TGTGCCAGCAGCGTAGGGGCGACTAGCGCCACAGATACGCAGTATTTT. Protein product: CASSVGATSATDTQYF. The chain recombines TRBV9 with TRBJ2-3, with 8 bases identical to TRBD2. CDR3 length: 16 residues. Looked up from germline, CDR1 is SGDLS and CDR2 is YYNGEE. V was clipped by 0 bases and J by 2 bases; unmatched bases: 5.